The 21 T cell receptor beta chains in this list originate from one sample, sequenced in a study of T cells after yellow fever vaccination. Using its own MiXCR run on the 5' RACE reads, TCRdb lists one record per CDR3 protein. The data contain about 320,000 distinct CDR3 sequences, roughly 10% of them seen just once; the ten biggest clones take up about 3%. The source material was CD4+ T cells sorted from PBMCs, sampled 45 days after the yellow fever booster vaccination. These receptors originate from a young man who received the YFV17D yellow fever vaccine.

The chain employs TRBV9 and TRBJ2-1; 9 bases map to TRBD2. The CDR3 is made up of 19 amino acids. Germline CDR1 SGDLS, CDR2 YYNGEE. J lost 0 bases, V lost 2 bases, and 12 bases had no gene match. The CDR3 spells CASSVPSGVLTSSYNEQFF. CDR3 bases: TGTGCCAGCAGCGTGCCTAGCGGGGTTCTTACTAGCTCCTACAATGAGCAGTTCTTC.

This clonotype was counted many times. V is TRBV2 and J is TRBJ2-4; D not resolved. V shed 0 bases and J shed 13 bases, with 7 bases lying between them. Germline CDR1 reads SNHLY; CDR2 reads FYNNEI. The CDR3 sequence is 11 residues long. The CDR3 sequence is CASSEAAVQYF. CDR3 sequence (DNA): TGTGCCAGCAGTGAAGCTGCCGTGCAGTACTTC.

The V and J genes are TRBV11-2 and TRBJ2-7; a weak D match, TRBD2 (5 bases). The germline gives CDR1 SGHAT, CDR2 FQNNGV. There are 13 residues in the CDR3. Trimming removed 5 bases at V and 7 bases at J, with 15 bases between. CDR3 in DNA: TGTGCCAGCAGCCGCGGGTATCCGCAAGAGCAGTACTTC. This sequence encodes CASSRGYPQEQYF.

The sample holds many counts of this clonotype. The gene calls are TRBV11-1 and TRBJ2-3; D is possibly TRBD1 (5 bases). Germline V gene sequence: CDR1 SGHAT, CDR2 FQDESV (reference sequence). CDR3 length equals 14 residues. The V and J ends lost 8 bases and 0 bases respectively, with 12 bases between them. The CDR3 here is CASEDRLSTDTQYF. The DNA for the CDR3 is TGTGCCAGCGAAGACAGATTAAGCACAGATACGCAGTATTTT.

The chain combines TRBV5-5 with TRBJ2-7, with D possibly matching TRBD2 (7 bases). With 0 bases removed from V and 2 bases from J, the gap between germline ends came to 12 bases. There are 15 residues in the CDR3. Germline loops: CDR1 SGHKS, CDR2 YYEKEE (reference sequence). The CDR3 is CASSLERGGTYEQYV. For the CDR3, the DNA is TGTGCCAGCAGCTTGGAGAGGGGGGGGACCTACGAGCAGTACGTC.

This clonotype showed up many times. The chain is built from TRBV4-2 and TRBJ2-2; a weak D match, TRBD2 (7 bases). The CDR3 is 14 residues long. CDR1 is LGHNA, CDR2 YNFKEQ, per germline. The ends were cut back, 8 bases at V and 4 bases at J, with 14 bases in the middle. CDR3 nucleotide sequence: TGTGCCAGCTCCCGGGGGGCGGTCACCGGGGAGCTGTTTTTT. Translating it yields CASSRGAVTGELFF.

This sequence joins TRBV5-1 and TRBJ2-5; 8 bases are shared with TRBD2. J lost 5 bases, V lost 4 bases, and 7 bases had no gene match. CDR1 and CDR2 from the germline V gene are SGHRS and YFSETQ. There are 14 residues in the CDR3. The CDR3: CASSNGGVAETQYF. In DNA form, the CDR3 reads TGCGCCAGCAGCAACGGGGGGGTGGCGGAGACCCAGTACTTC.

This clonotype was seen more than once but under ten times. The chain carries TRBV11-2 and TRBJ2-2, with no clear D. The CDR3 extends over 12 amino acids. The V gene's germline CDR1 is SGHAT and CDR2 FQNNGV. V was trimmed by 4 bases and J by 7 bases, leaving 7 bases between them. This CDR3 reads CASSSEYGELFF. In DNA, the CDR3 is TGTGCCAGCAGCTCCGAGTACGGGGAGCTGTTTTTT.

This clonotype showed up many times. This chain joins TRBV24-1 and TRBJ2-2; D unresolved. The CDR3 length is 16 residues. The germline CDR1 and CDR2 sequences are KGHDR and SFDVKD. The V end lost 2 bases, the J end lost 5 bases, and 14 bases lay between the germline ends. In DNA form, the CDR3 reads TGTGCCACCAGTGATTATGGGGTGGAATGGACCGGGGAGCTGTTTTTT. Translated: CATSDYGVEWTGELFF.

V is TRBV11-2 and J is TRBJ2-1, with TRBD2 identical over 7 bases. Looked up from germline, CDR1 is SGHAT and CDR2 is FQNNGV. With 4 bases clipped from V and 8 bases from J, the junction kept 11 bases outside the gene matches. This CDR3 region has 15 residues. CDR3 protein: CASSSMTSRVDEQFF. The CDR3 DNA sequence: TGTGCCAGCAGCTCCATGACTAGCCGGGTCGATGAGCAGTTCTTC.

This chain connects TRBV5-1 to TRBJ1-4, with D uncertain. The V gene lost 2 bases and the J gene lost 4 bases, with 12 bases spanning the gap. The CDR3 length is 15 residues. Germline-derived CDR1 and CDR2 are SGHRS and YFSETQ. The CDR3 DNA reads TGCGCCAGCAGCTTAATGCCAGGTTTTAATGAAAAACTGTTTTTT. It encodes CASSLMPGFNEKLFF.

The rearrangement links TRBV4-1 to TRBJ1-6; possible D gene TRBD1, 5 bases. The CDR3 has 17 residues. The V end was cut by 1 base, the J end by 6 bases, with 16 bases between. Per the germline V gene, CDR1 is MGHRA and CDR2 is YSYEKL. The CDR3 reads CASSQVFGGYRNSPLHF. The CDR3 DNA reads as TGCGCCAGCAGCCAAGTTTTTGGGGGGTACCGTAATTCACCCCTCCACTTT.

This clonotype came up a few times. V usage is TRBV6-2 or TRBV6-3 and J usage is TRBJ2-1, with D unclear. V lost 6 bases, J lost 6 bases, and 6 bases lay in between. The CDR3 runs to 11 residues. CDR1 and CDR2 from the germline V gene are MNHEY and SVGEGT. The DNA of the CDR3 is TGTGCCAGCAGAAACGTCAATGAGCAGTTCTTC. As protein: CASRNVNEQFF.

This clonotype showed up just a few times. J is TRBJ2-7 and V is TRBV20-1; D might be TRBD2 (7 bases). In germline, CDR1 is DFQATT, CDR2 SNEGSKA (reference sequence). The V and J ends lost 3 bases and 4 bases respectively, with 13 bases between them. The CDR3 has 13 amino acids. The CDR3 spells CSASRGGRYEQYF. The DNA of the CDR3 is TGCAGTGCTAGTAGGGGGGGCAGGTACGAGCAGTACTTC.

Only a few counts were recorded for this clonotype. This sequence joins TRBV14 and TRBJ1-4; D not certain. Trimming shortened V by 3 bases and J by 5 bases, and 13 bases separated the two germline ends. The germline V gene encodes CDR1 SGHDN and CDR2 FVKESK. This CDR3 has 15 residues. CDR3 in DNA: TGTGCCAGCAGCCATCTCCGGGCCACAAATGAAAAACTGTTTTTT. Translation: CASSHLRATNEKLFF.

This clonotype was observed many times. The chain is built from TRBV6-2 or TRBV6-3 and TRBJ1-2, with 7 bases aligning to TRBD1. Germline CDR1 and CDR2: MNHEY and SVGEGT. The length of the CDR3 is 12 residues. Trimming cost V 7 bases and J 8 bases; bases outside gene matches: 7. Written as DNA, the CDR3 is TGTGCCAGCACCGGACAGGTGTGGGGCTACACCTTC. Encoded protein: CASTGQVWGYTF.

V gene TRBV6-1 combines with J gene TRBJ2-7; D gene unclear. The CDR3 consists of 15 residues. Germline V gene sequence: CDR1 MNHNS, CDR2 SASEGT. V was trimmed by 1 base and J by 0 bases, leaving 10 bases between them. The DNA of the CDR3 is TGTGCCAGCAGTGAAGTAGGAACGAGCTCCTACGAGCAGTACGTC. Encoded protein: CASSEVGTSSYEQYV.

The chain has TRBV7-2 and TRBJ1-2; perhaps TRBD1 as D (5 bases). The CDR3 extends over 13 amino acids. Germline V gives CDR1 SGHTA, CDR2 FQGNSA. The V gene lost 4 bases and the J gene lost 2 bases, with 8 bases spanning the gap. CDR3 sequence: CASSSNRNYGYTF. CDR3 in DNA: TGTGCCAGCAGCTCAAACAGGAACTATGGCTACACCTTC.

This clonotype came up many times. The V call is TRBV7-2, the J call TRBJ2-6; D gene unclear. The CDR3 covers 16 residues. Trimming left V 7 bases short and J 0 bases short, with 13 bases between. Germline CDR1 SGHTA, CDR2 FQGNSA. The CDR3 protein is CASTPQSASGANVLTF. The CDR3 coding sequence is TGTGCCAGCACCCCGCAGTCGGCCTCTGGGGCCAACGTCCTGACTTTC. Full variable domain (remainder filled in from reference TRBV7-2 and TRBJ2-6): GAGVSQSPSNKVTEKGKDVELRCDPISGHTALYWYRQSLGQGLEFLIYFQGNSAPDKSGLPSDRFSAERTGGSVSTLTIQRTQQEDSAVYLCASTPQSASGANVLTFGAGSRLTVL.

The rearrangement joins TRBV6-6 to TRBJ1-4; D is perhaps TRBD1 (6 bases). Trimming took off 2 bases at V and 3 bases at J, with 16 bases between the two ends. CDR3 length: 17 amino acids. Germline-derived CDR1 and CDR2 are MNHNY and SVGAGI (reference sequence). CDR3 DNA: TGTGCCAGCAGTTACGGCGGGGGGCGGATCGCTAATGAAAAACTGTTTTTT. Amino acid sequence: CASSYGGGRIANEKLFF.

This clonotype was detected a few times. The chain carries TRBV20-1 and TRBJ1-2, with TRBD1 as a possible D gene (5 bases). The CDR3 has 15 residues. Trimming removed 3 bases at V and 8 bases at J, with 22 bases between. Germline CDR1 reads DFQATT; CDR2 reads SNEGSKA (reference sequence). CDR3 bases: TGCAGTGCTAGCGATGGTCCAGGGAGCGTGCGAGGCTACACCTTC. Residues: CSASDGPGSVRGYTF.